This TCR beta chain was retrieved from a study of monozygotic twins with cystic fibrosis. Study context: Roughly 3 micrograms of fragmented DNA underwent about 16 PCR cycles for library preparation.

Data came from immunoSEQ multiplex PCR; TCRdb stores just in-frame clones and leaves some out. Counted here are around 34,000 clones, more than 90% occurring once; the ten biggest clones make up approximately 1%. This clone was found once. The antigen is not known. Overall study findings and caveats: Low clonality (median roughly 0.0087) suggested a mostly naive repertoire. Shared CDR3 numbers were not associated with age, concordance or severity. Monozygotic CF twins shared more identical nucleotide clonotypes than unrelated patients.

Trimming pared 4 bases from V and 7 bases from J, leaving 10 bases between. The CDR3 sequence is 13 residues long. CDR1 LGHNA and CDR2 YNFKEQ come from the germline V gene. The V gene is TRBV4-2, the J gene TRBJ2-2, with D possibly matching TRBD2 (5 bases). Input material: blood. This receptor was obtained from a girl aged 2-10 years with cystic fibrosis. As DNA, the CDR3 is TGTGCCAGCAGCCCCAGGAGGAACGGGGAGCTGTTTTTT. As protein: CASSPRRNGELFF.